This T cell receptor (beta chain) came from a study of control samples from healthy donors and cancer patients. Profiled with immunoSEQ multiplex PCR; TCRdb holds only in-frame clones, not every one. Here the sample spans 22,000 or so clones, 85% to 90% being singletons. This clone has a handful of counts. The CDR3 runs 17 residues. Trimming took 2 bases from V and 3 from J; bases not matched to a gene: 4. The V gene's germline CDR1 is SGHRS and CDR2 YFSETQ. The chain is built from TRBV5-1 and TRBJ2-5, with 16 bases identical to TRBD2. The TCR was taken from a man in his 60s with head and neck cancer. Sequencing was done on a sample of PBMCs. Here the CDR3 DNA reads TGCGCCAGCAGCTTAGGGACTAGCGGGAGGGCCGAAGAGACCCAGTACTTC. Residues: CASSLGTSGRAEETQYF.